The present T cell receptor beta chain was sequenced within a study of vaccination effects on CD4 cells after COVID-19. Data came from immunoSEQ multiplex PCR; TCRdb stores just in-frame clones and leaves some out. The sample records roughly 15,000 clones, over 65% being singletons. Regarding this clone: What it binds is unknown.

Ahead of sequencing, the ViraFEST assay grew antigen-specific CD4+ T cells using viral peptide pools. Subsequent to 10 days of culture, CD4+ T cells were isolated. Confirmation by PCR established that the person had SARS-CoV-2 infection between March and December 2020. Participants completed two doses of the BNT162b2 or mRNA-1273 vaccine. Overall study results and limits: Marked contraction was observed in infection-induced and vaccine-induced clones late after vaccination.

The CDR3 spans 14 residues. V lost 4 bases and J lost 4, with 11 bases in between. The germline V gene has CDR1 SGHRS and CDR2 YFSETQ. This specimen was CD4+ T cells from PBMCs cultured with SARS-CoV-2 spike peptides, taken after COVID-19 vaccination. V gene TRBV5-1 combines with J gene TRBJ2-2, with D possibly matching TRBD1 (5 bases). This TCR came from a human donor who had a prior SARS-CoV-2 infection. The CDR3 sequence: CASSEQVSTGELFF. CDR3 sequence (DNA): TGCGCCAGCAGCGAACAGGTATCCACCGGGGAGCTGTTTTTT.